A selection of T cell receptor beta chains follows, all from one sample in a study of spatial heterogeneity in lung cancer. TCRdb recomputed calls from the 5' RACE reads with MiXCR, one row per CDR3 protein. The sample includes tens of thousands of distinct CDR3 sequences, about 10% seen only once; the top ten take around 32%. Specimen: PBMCs, collected at follow-up. These receptor sequences come from a male donor with early-stage non-small cell lung cancer. Each CDR3 is given with its conserved first and last residue. The D gene is left open where the match is weak. Clone size is not always given. Where it is, it says once, few, many or a class for expanded clones.

TRBV20-1,few,13,TRBJ2-1,TRBD2,TGCAGTGCTGGGTCCCTAGCGGGGGGTGAGCAGTTCTTC,CSAGSLAGGEQFF
TRBV7-2,few,15,TRBJ2-1,.,TGTGCCAGCAGCTCCCCGCCCGGTGTCTACAATGAGCAGTTCTTC,CASSSPPGVYNEQFF
TRBV7-9,many,17,TRBJ1-2,TRBD1,TGTGCCAGCAGCTTAGCTGGGACAGGGAATGTTAACTATGGCTACACCTTC,CASSLAGTGNVNYGYTF
TRBV7-2,many,15,TRBJ1-4,.,TGTGCCAGCAGCAAAGATTGGGGCCCGGACGAAAAACTGTTTTTT,CASSKDWGPDEKLFF
TRBV7-9,.,16,TRBJ2-1,TRBD2,TGTGCCAGCAGCCTTATAGCGGGAGGGCATAGAAATGAGCAGTTCTTC,CASSLIAGGHRNEQFF
TRBV13,few,16,TRBJ2-1,TRBD2,TGTGCCAGCAGCTTCAGAGGACTAGCGGGAGAGGATGAGCAGTTCTTC,CASSFRGLAGEDEQFF
TRBV9,few,16,TRBJ2-2,TRBD2,TGTGCCAGCAGCCAGACTAGCGGGAGGGTTTACGGGGAGCTGTTTTTT,CASSQTSGRVYGELFF
TRBV6-5,many,15,TRBJ2-7,TRBD2,TGTGCCAGCAGTGAGCGGGAGGGCCGAACCTACGAGCAGTACTTC,CASSEREGRTYEQYF
TRBV6-5,.,13,TRBJ2-2,.,TGTGCCAGCCAGGCCAGTGGGACCGGGGAGCTGTTTTTT,CASQASGTGELFF
TRBV20-1,many,15,TRBJ1-2,TRBD1,TGCAGTGCTAGGCCCCACAGGGGGACACACTATGGCTACACCTTC,CSARPHRGTHYGYTF
TRBV28,few,11,TRBJ2-1,.,TGTGCCAGCAGGTCTCACAATGAGCAGTTCTTC,CASRSHNEQFF
TRBV5-4,many,15,TRBJ2-7,.,TGTGCCAGCAGCTTGGAAGTTGCAGGGCCCTACGAGCAGTACTTC,CASSLEVAGPYEQYF
TRBV11-2,few,14,TRBJ2-7,.,TGTGCCAGCAGCTTAGACGGCTCCCGGGGCGAGCAGTACTTC,CASSLDGSRGEQYF
TRBV7-2,.,14,TRBJ2-3,.,TGTGCCAGCAGCTTACCCCAGCCCGCCCCCACGCAGTATTTT,CASSLPQPAPTQYF
TRBV29-1,many,15,TRBJ2-7,TRBD1,TGCAGCGTTGAAGGTGGACAGGGGGTGTCCTACGAGCAGTACTTC,CSVEGGQGVSYEQYF
TRBV18,few,16,TRBJ1-6,TRBD1,TGTGCCAGCTCACCTATCCCTGGACAGGACAATTCACCCCTCCACTTT,CASSPIPGQDNSPLHF
TRBV5-5,many,16,TRBJ2-3,TRBD2,TGTGCCAGCAGCCCAGGTAGCGGGCAAAGCACAGATACGCAGTATTTT,CASSPGSGQSTDTQYF
TRBV12-3/TRBV12-4,few,15,TRBJ1-2,TRBD1,TGTGCCAGCAGTTTAGCCCAGACAGGGACGTATGGCTACACCTTC,CASSLAQTGTYGYTF
TRBV9,few,14,TRBJ1-2,.,TGTGCCAGCACACCAGACCAGACTAACTATGGCTACACCTTC,CASTPDQTNYGYTF
TRBV7-2,.,11,TRBJ2-1,.,TGTGCCAGCAGAATTACTAATGAGCAGTTCTTC,CASRITNEQFF
TRBV5-1,.,15,TRBJ1-5,.,TGCGCCAGCAGCTTGGCAGGGGTTAGCAATCAGCCCCAGCATTTT,CASSLAGVSNQPQHF
TRBV5-8,.,13,TRBJ2-7,.,TGTGCCAGCAGCCCCTATGGGAGTGACGAGCAGTACTTC,CASSPYGSDEQYF
TRBV2,many,11,TRBJ2-7,.,TGTGCCAGCAGCGACGGATACGAGCAGTACTTC,CASSDGYEQYF
TRBV5-1,.,16,TRBJ2-5,TRBD2,TGCGCCAGCAGCTCCTCACTAGCGGGGGGTCGGGAGACCCAGTACTTC,CASSSSLAGGRETQYF
TRBV7-9,few,12,TRBJ2-7,.,TGTGCCAGCAGCTCCTGGGGCTACGAGCAGTACTTC,CASSSWGYEQYF
TRBV4-3,many,13,TRBJ2-1,.,TGCGCCAGCAGCCAAGAGGTATGGAATGAGCAGTTCTTC,CASSQEVWNEQFF
TRBV28,many,15,TRBJ2-7,TRBD1,TGTGCCAGCAGTTCGCCGGGACAGCGTCCCTACGAGCAGTACTTC,CASSSPGQRPYEQYF
TRBV6-5,few,18,TRBJ2-3,.,TGTGCCAGCAGTTATAGGGGAGGTGTAGCGGCAAGCACAGATACGCAGTATTTT,CASSYRGGVAASTDTQYF
TRBV6-1,.,13,TRBJ1-1,.,TGTGCCAGCAGTGGGGACACGAACACTGAAGCTTTCTTT,CASSGDTNTEAFF
TRBV11-3,many,12,TRBJ2-3,.,TGTGCCAGCAGCTTAGATTCAGATACGCAGTATTTT,CASSLDSDTQYF
TRBV20-1,few,15,TRBJ1-6,.,TGCAGTGCTAGCCCCTCGGGGGTCCCCCCTTCGGTCCTCCACTTT,CSASPSGVPPSVLHF
TRBV15,many,12,TRBJ1-5,.,TGTGCCACCGGGCAGGACCTTGCGCCCCAGCATTTT,CATGQDLAPQHF
TRBV4-3,many,14,TRBJ2-3,.,TGCGCCAGCAGTGAGGTCGGGGGTACAGATACGCAGTATTTT,CASSEVGGTDTQYF
TRBV7-2,few,16,TRBJ2-1,TRBD2,TGTGCCAGCAGCCCTCCGGGACTAGCGGGGGTGAATGAGCAGTTCTTC,CASSPPGLAGVNEQFF
TRBV20-1,.,15,TRBJ1-1,TRBD1,TGCAGTGCTAACAATTTGCGGACAGGGGGCCATGAAGCTTTCTTT,CSANNLRTGGHEAFF
TRBV12-3/TRBV12-4,many,13,TRBJ2-7,.,TGTGCCAGCAGTTTTGGCACCTCCTACGAGCAGTACTTC,CASSFGTSYEQYF
TRBV15,many,16,TRBJ1-1,.,TGTGCCACCAGCAGGTCGGCGCTGAAAAAGAACACTGAAGCTTTCTTT,CATSRSALKKNTEAFF
TRBV19,many,14,TRBJ2-1,TRBD2,TGTGCCAGTGATCCTTACGGGAGGGGCAATGAGCAGTTCTTC,CASDPYGRGNEQFF
TRBV30,.,13,TRBJ2-5,TRBD1,TGTGCCTGGAGTGACAGGGGGCTGGAGACCCAGTACTTC,CAWSDRGLETQYF
TRBV6-5,.,14,TRBJ1-4,TRBD1,TGTGCCAGCAGCATGGGACAGGGGAATGAAAAACTGTTTTTT,CASSMGQGNEKLFF
TRBV20-1,few,15,TRBJ2-5,TRBD2,TGCAGTGCTAGCTATGCCGGGGGGGTCCAAGAGACCCAGTACTTC,CSASYAGGVQETQYF
TRBV7-2,few,15,TRBJ2-3,.,TGTGCCAGCAGCTTAGCTGCGGGATTGGTAGATACGCAGTATTTT,CASSLAAGLVDTQYF
TRBV12-3/TRBV12-4,.,14,TRBJ1-1,.,TGTGCCAGCAGTCATCGGACGGTGACCACTGAAGCTTTCTTT,CASSHRTVTTEAFF
TRBV27,.,13,TRBJ1-2,.,TGTGCCAGCAGTTTACAGGGGACCTATGGCTACACCTTC,CASSLQGTYGYTF
TRBV18,few,14,TRBJ1-5,.,TGTGCCAGCTCACCAGGGCAGGGAGTAGGGCCCCAGCATTTT,CASSPGQGVGPQHF
TRBV14,once,16,TRBJ2-2,.,TGTGCCAGCAGCCAAGAGGCAGGGACGAACACCGGGGAGCTGTTTTTT,CASSQEAGTNTGELFF
TRBV5-1,many,16,TRBJ1-1,.,TGCGCCAGCAGCTTGGCCCTGGGCCGGAAGAACACTGAAGCTTTCTTT,CASSLALGRKNTEAFF
TRBV10-3,.,13,TRBJ2-1,.,TGTGCCATCAGTGAGTCGATCGGGCTTAAGCAGTTCTTC,CAISESIGLKQFF
TRBV12-3/TRBV12-4,many,14,TRBJ1-6,.,TGTGCCAGCAGTCGAGGACAAATCAATTCACCCCTCCACTTT,CASSRGQINSPLHF
TRBV6-2/TRBV6-3,many,15,TRBJ2-1,TRBD2,TGTGCCAGCAGTCCTAAGCGGGGGGGCCAGAATGAGCAGTTCTTC,CASSPKRGGQNEQFF
TRBV5-1,many,13,TRBJ1-2,TRBD1,TGCGCCAGCAGCTTGTCGACAGGGTATGGCTACACCTTC,CASSLSTGYGYTF
TRBV20-1,.,12,TRBJ2-7,.,TGCAGTGCCCTCCCTAGGGGCTACGAGCAGTACTTC,CSALPRGYEQYF
TRBV18,many,14,TRBJ1-5,.,TGTGCCAGCTCACCACCGAACTCTGATCAGCCCCAGCATTTT,CASSPPNSDQPQHF